The present entry profiles one T cell receptor beta chain with its context. In the study's own analysis: Estimation of nucleated cell counts relied on the amplification of reference gene primers. The data were produced by immunoSEQ multiplex PCR, yet TCRdb's version contains in-frame clones alone and is incomplete. D and trimming were read from the DNA, whereas the V and J calls and clone size are those reported in that table. Of about 92,000 clones in the sample, 70% to 85% were seen once. This specimen comes from a study of blood T cell repertoires in COVID-19. Study-level background: Collection of acute and convalescent COVID-19 samples took place in the United States, Italy and Spain. Nucleic acid was either cDNA or gDNA, and it came from T cells, B-cell-depleted T cells, or PBMCs.

After removal of 8 bases from V and 2 bases from J, the junction contained 15 bases not matched to a gene. The germline V gene has CDR1 SGHTS and CDR2 YDEGEE. The CDR3 runs to 17 residues. This chain links TRBV5-8 with TRBJ2-2, with 7 bases identical to TRBD1. The receptor was derived from a human donor in a cohort sampled during active COVID-19. The sequenced material came from peripheral blood. The CDR3 DNA reads as TGTGCCAGGAACGAGATAGGGGGCCTTTTCAACACCGGGGAGCTGTTTTTT. This codes for CARNEIGGLFNTGELFF.